The rows below give T cell receptor beta chains drawn from one sample of a study of blood T cell repertoires in COVID-19. The protocol was immunoSEQ multiplex PCR, while the TCRdb copy is restricted to in-frame clones and leaves out a portion. Among about 220,000 clones listed, roughly four fifths were seen once. Input material: peripheral blood. The receptors shown here come from a woman aged 60-70 years with acute or convalescent COVID-19. CDR3s include the opening cysteine and the closing phenylalanine or tryptophan. D genes are given only for firm matches. Not all rows give a size; the values are once, few, many and, for expanded clones, a class.

.,.,TRBV5-6,TRBJ1-3,TGTGCCAGCAGCTTGTCGGGAACAGGAAACACCATATATTTT,CASSLSGTGNTIYF
.,TRBD1,TRBV5-1,TRBJ2-5,TGCGCCAGCAGCGGGGGACAGGGAGTAGAGACCCAGTACTTC,CASSGGQGVETQYF
.,.,TRBV19,TRBJ1-5,TGTGCCAGTAGTACAGGGCGCCGGGGGAGCAATCAGCCCCAGCATTTT,CASSTGRRGSNQPQHF
once,.,TRBV3-1/TRBV3-2,TRBJ2-7,TGTGCCAGCAGCCAACTCGGGGGCTACGAGCAGTACTTC,CASSQLGGYEQYF
.,.,TRBV2,TRBJ2-3,TGTGCCAGCAGTGAACGGAGGGTTGCTACAGATACGCAGTATTTT,CASSERRVATDTQYF
.,.,TRBV5-1,TRBJ1-1,TGCGCCAGCAGCTTGGGAAGCATGAACACTGAAGCTTTCTTT,CASSLGSMNTEAFF
.,.,TRBV7-9,TRBJ1-6,TGTGCCAGCAGCTCGATGGGGAGGGGCAACGCTTCACCCCTCCACTTT,CASSSMGRGNASPLHF
.,.,TRBV27,TRBJ2-5,TGTGCCAGCAGTTTACAAGGGGGAGAGACCCAGTACTTC,CASSLQGGETQYF
.,.,TRBV28,TRBJ1-3,TGTGCCAGCAGTTTACCCGACACGTTAATGGGAAACACCATATATTTT,CASSLPDTLMGNTIYF
.,.,TRBV7-2,TRBJ1-1,TGTGCCAGCAGCTTAGGAGAGGGGGTGTACACTGAAGCTTTCTTT,CASSLGEGVYTEAFF
.,TRBD1,TRBV19,TRBJ2-2,TGTGCCAGTAGTACCCGGGACAGGGGCGCCGGGGAGCTGTTTTTT,CASSTRDRGAGELFF
.,.,TRBV21-1,TRBJ1-5,TGTGCCAGCAGCCCAAAGCGGGACGGACAGCACCATCAGCCCCAGCATTTT,CASSPKRDGQHHQPQHF
.,TRBD2,TRBV27,TRBJ2-1,TGTGCCAGCAGTTTTGGAGCGGGGGGTTGGAATGAGCAGTTCTTC,CASSFGAGGWNEQFF
.,.,TRBV5-3,TRBJ1-2,TGTGCCAGAAGCGATATATTTGTTACAGGGTTCGGCGGCTACACCTTC,CARSDIFVTGFGGYTF
.,.,TRBV5-1,TRBJ1-1,TGCGCCAGCAGCTTGGACAGGCCCACTGAAGCTTTCTTT,CASSLDRPTEAFF
.,.,TRBV5-5,TRBJ2-1,TGTGCCAGCAGCTTGGCCAGGGGTGACTACAATGAGCAGTTCTTC,CASSLARGDYNEQFF
.,.,TRBV6-1,TRBJ1-5,TGTGCCAGCAGTGAAGGCCGCGGGGCGAATCAGCCCCAGCATTTT,CASSEGRGANQPQHF
.,TRBD1,TRBV7-9,TRBJ1-2,TGTGCCAGCAGCCCCCTCCGCACAATTAGACAGGGGGCGTATGGCTACACCTTC,CASSPLRTIRQGAYGYTF
.,.,TRBV12-5,TRBJ2-7,TGTGCTAGTGGCTCTGGACAGCCGAGCTCCTACGAGCAGTACTTC,CASGSGQPSSYEQYF
.,.,TRBV7-2,TRBJ1-6,TGTGCCAGCAGCCCGACAGCAACAGGCTCACCCCTCCACTTT,CASSPTATGSPLHF
.,.,TRBV28,TRBJ1-4,TGTGCCAGCAGTTCCCAATTAGGGGTGGGTGAAAAACTGTTTTTT,CASSSQLGVGEKLFF
.,TRBD1,TRBV19,TRBJ2-6,TGTGCCAGTAGTACGGGGACAGGGGCGCTCTCTGGGGCCAACGTCCTGACTTTC,CASSTGTGALSGANVLTF
.,.,TRBV5-5,TRBJ1-6,TGTGCCAGCAGCAAGGACATCCTCTCCTATAATTCACCCCTCCACTTT,CASSKDILSYNSPLHF
.,TRBD1,TRBV6-5,TRBJ2-7,TGTGCCAGCATGGTGAGCCCGGGGACAGCCTACGAGCAGTACTTC,CASMVSPGTAYEQYF
.,TRBD1,TRBV7-6,TRBJ2-2,TGTGCCAGCAGCCGCAGGGGACAGGGGGTATCCTCAGGCACCGGGGAGCTGTTTTTT,CASSRRGQGVSSGTGELFF
.,.,TRBV3-1/TRBV3-2,TRBJ1-1,TGTGCCAGCAGCCTCTCGGGGCAGGGGAGAAACAGAGCTTTCTTT,CASSLSGQGRNRAFF
.,.,TRBV3-1/TRBV3-2,TRBJ1-2,TGTGCCAGCAGCCAAGACCGATCGGGGGGGAGCAGGGTTGATGGCTACACCTTC,CASSQDRSGGSRVDGYTF
.,.,TRBV6-2/TRBV6-3,TRBJ1-2,TGTGCCAGCAGTCCCGACAACTTCGGAGGCTACACCTTC,CASSPDNFGGYTF
once,.,TRBV30,TRBJ2-7,TGTGCCTGGTCCCCCCGGTCGCGCGGGGACGAGCAGTACTTC,CAWSPRSRGDEQYF
.,TRBD1,TRBV9,TRBJ1-3,TGTGCCAGCAGCCCCGGACAGGGACCCTCTGGAAACACCATATATTTT,CASSPGQGPSGNTIYF
.,.,TRBV7-2,TRBJ2-1,TGTGCCAGCAGCCAGAATGCACAAGATTCGGAGCAGTTCTTC,CASSQNAQDSEQFF
.,.,TRBV10-3,TRBJ2-5,TGTGCCATCGCCGGGTTTCAAGAGACCCAGTACTTC,CAIAGFQETQYF
.,.,TRBV18,TRBJ1-1,TGTGCCAGCTCACCATGGAGGGAAAACACTGAAGCTTTCTTT,CASSPWRENTEAFF
.,TRBD1,TRBV7-2,TRBJ1-2,TGTGCCAGCACCCCCGGACAGGGGGGTAACTATGGCTACACCTTC,CASTPGQGGNYGYTF
.,.,TRBV14,TRBJ1-1,TGTGCCAGCAGCCAAGATCTAGACACTGAAGCTTTCTTT,CASSQDLDTEAFF
once,TRBD2,TRBV6-1,TRBJ2-5,TGTGCCAGCAGTGAAGCGCCAGCGGGGGGCCAAGAGACCCAGTACTTC,CASSEAPAGGQETQYF
.,TRBD2,TRBV4-1,TRBJ2-5,TGCGCCAGCAGCCACGCACCGGGACTAGCGGGGGGGTCCCTTGAGACCCAGTACTTC,CASSHAPGLAGGSLETQYF
.,.,TRBV6-1,TRBJ2-1,TGTGCCAGCAGTGAAGCGCCAGGTTCCCCTGAGCAGTTCTTC,CASSEAPGSPEQFF
.,.,TRBV5-4,TRBJ1-2,TGTGCCAGCAGTCCCCTCCAAGCGGGGGCCAGGGTGAACGGCTACACCTTC,CASSPLQAGARVNGYTF
.,TRBD1,TRBV11-2,TRBJ1-1,TGTGCCAGCAGCCCCGGGACAGCGAACACTGAAGCTTTCTTT,CASSPGTANTEAFF
.,.,TRBV2,TRBJ1-1,TGTGCCAGCAAGAGGACAGCGAACATGGGTGAAGCTTTCTTT,CASKRTANMGEAFF
.,.,TRBV20-1,TRBJ1-2,TGCAGTGCTAGAGGGGAGACGGGAGTCTTC,CSARGETGVF
.,TRBD2,TRBV5-1,TRBJ2-5,TGCGCCAGCAGCCCCCGGACTAGCGGGGGAAGTGAGACCCAGTACTTC,CASSPRTSGGSETQYF
.,.,TRBV2,TRBJ1-6,TGTGCCAGCAGCGAGTATATCTATAATTCACCCCTCCACTTT,CASSEYIYNSPLHF
.,.,TRBV6-1,TRBJ1-5,TGTGCCAGCAGTGAAGCAACAGATAGTTTCAATCAGCCCCAGCATTTT,CASSEATDSFNQPQHF
.,TRBD1,TRBV7-2,TRBJ2-3,TGTGCCAGCATCACAGGGGGATGGACAGATACGCAGTATTTT,CASITGGWTDTQYF
.,.,TRBV5-1,TRBJ1-2,TGCGCCAGCAGCTTGACCTATCCGAACTATGGCTACACCTTC,CASSLTYPNYGYTF
.,TRBD1,TRBV6-1,TRBJ1-5,TGTGCCAGCAGTGACCCGGGACAGGGGCACTATAGCAATCAGCCCCAGCATTTT,CASSDPGQGHYSNQPQHF
.,.,TRBV30,TRBJ2-3,TGTGCCTGGAGTGTAAGGGGGGGGACAGATACGCAGTATTTT,CAWSVRGGTDTQYF
.,TRBD1,TRBV9,TRBJ1-3,TGTGCCAGCAGCGGACAGGGAAACTCTGGAAACACCATATATTTT,CASSGQGNSGNTIYF
.,.,TRBV4-2,TRBJ1-5,TGTGCCAGCAGCCAAGAGGCGGGGGAGAAGAATCAGCCCCAGCATTTT,CASSQEAGEKNQPQHF
.,.,TRBV30,TRBJ1-6,TGTGCCTGGAGGGGGGGGGATTCACCCCTCCACTTT,CAWRGGDSPLHF
.,.,TRBV18,TRBJ1-1,TGTGCCAGCTCACCCACTGGGGGGGACACTGAAGCTTTCTTT,CASSPTGGDTEAFF